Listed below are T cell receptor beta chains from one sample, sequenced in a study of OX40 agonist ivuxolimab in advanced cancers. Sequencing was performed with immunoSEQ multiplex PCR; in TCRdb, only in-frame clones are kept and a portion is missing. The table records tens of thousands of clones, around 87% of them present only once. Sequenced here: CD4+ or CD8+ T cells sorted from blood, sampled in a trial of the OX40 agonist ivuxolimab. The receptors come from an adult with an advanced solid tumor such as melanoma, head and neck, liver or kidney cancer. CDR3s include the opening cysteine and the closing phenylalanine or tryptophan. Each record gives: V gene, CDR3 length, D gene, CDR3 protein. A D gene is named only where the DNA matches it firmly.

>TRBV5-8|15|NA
CASSLLRGGEETQYF
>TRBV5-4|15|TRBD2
CASSPGRGGTDTQYF
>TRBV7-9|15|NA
CASSLGHLNTGELFF
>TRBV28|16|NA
CASSLGAGNSYNEQFF
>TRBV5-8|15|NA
CASSSWGIRTGELFF
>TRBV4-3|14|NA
CASSQETDWPRKFF
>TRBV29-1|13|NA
CSVEGEVTDTQYF
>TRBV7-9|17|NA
CASNSQRSAARYNEQFF
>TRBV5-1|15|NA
CASSLTGLYQETQYF
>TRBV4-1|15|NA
CASSQLTGFNYEQYF
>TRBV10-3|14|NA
CAISPGRSTDTQYF
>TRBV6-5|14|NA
CASSYSPQNTEAFF
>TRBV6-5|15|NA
CASSPLAPSSYEQYF
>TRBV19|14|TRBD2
CASRAGSGSYEQYF
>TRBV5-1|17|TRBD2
CASSLLPASGRADTQYF
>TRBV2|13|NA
CASSGEFGGIAFF
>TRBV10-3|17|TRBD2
CAISGTSGMGPYNEQFF
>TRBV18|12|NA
CASSDYRAEAFF
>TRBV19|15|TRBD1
CASSIAQGLNQPQHF
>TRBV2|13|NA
CASSVSEEYGYTF
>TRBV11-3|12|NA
CASSWGDNEQFF
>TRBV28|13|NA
CASRAGAGGGYTF
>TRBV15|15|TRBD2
CATSFSGRSPDTQYF
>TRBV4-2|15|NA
CASSLGGGTNTEAFF
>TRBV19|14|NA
CASSIRGEGAEQFF
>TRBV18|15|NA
CASSPPGGGTDTQYF
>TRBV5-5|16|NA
CASSLEVGYSGNTIYF
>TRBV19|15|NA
CASIWSGGMNTEAFF
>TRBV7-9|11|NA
CASTRRTEAFF
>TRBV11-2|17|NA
CASSHPGYRQRFEAQYF
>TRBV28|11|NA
CASSVSEKLFF
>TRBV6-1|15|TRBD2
CASSDDGLELNEQFF